A single sample is the source of the 20 T cell receptor beta chains below, sequenced in a study of blood T cell repertoires in COVID-19. Here immunoSEQ multiplex PCR was the method, and the copy in TCRdb shows in-frame clones only, minus some. The sample contains a few hundred thousand clones, 80% to 90% of which appear only once. The sample comprised peripheral blood. Source of these receptors: a man aged 60 to 69 who had recovered from COVID-19.

The chain uses TRBV6-5 and TRBJ1-1; 9 nucleotides match TRBD1. J was trimmed by 7 bases and V by 2 bases; bases with no gene match: 11. This CDR3 is built from 16 residues. The germline CDR1 and CDR2 sequences are MNHEY and SVGAGI. This CDR3 reads CASSYTFTGGGGEAFF. The CDR3 DNA is TGTGCCAGCAGTTACACATTTACAGGGGGCGGGGGTGAAGCTTTCTTT.

The CDR3 nucleotides are TGCGCCAGCACCCAGGGACTAGCCCCCTACGAGCAGTACTTC. It yields the protein CASTQGLAPYEQYF. The chain couples TRBV5-1 to TRBJ2-7; 9 nucleotides match TRBD2. With V trimmed by 6 bases and J by 2 bases, 6 bases remained unmatched. The CDR3 runs 14 residues. Germline V lookup: CDR1 SGHRS, CDR2 YFSETQ.

A few counts support this clone. J is TRBJ1-2 and V is TRBV30, with 9 bases fitting TRBD1. In germline, CDR1 is GTSNPN, CDR2 SVGIG (reference sequence). The V gene end was trimmed by 1 base and the J gene end by 3 bases; junction bases not matched to a gene: 3. CDR3 length equals 14 residues. CDR3 region: CAWSGYRGHYGYTF. CDR3 bases: TGTGCCTGGAGTGGGTACAGGGGGCACTATGGCTACACCTTC.

The rearrangement links TRBV19 to TRBJ1-4, with TRBD1 matching 10 bases. Germline assignment: CDR1 LNHDA and CDR2 SQIVND (reference sequence). The CDR3 totals 15 residues. V trimming: 9 bases; J trimming: 8 bases; junction bases outside the gene matches: 12. CDR3 DNA: TGTGCCAGCGAGAATTCCGGGACAGGGGTCGAAAAACTGTTTTTT. Protein: CASENSGTGVEKLFF.

The CDR3 DNA reads as TGTGCCAGCAGCGCGGGACTAGCGGGAGGTGGAGAGACCCAGTACTTC. This sequence encodes CASSAGLAGGGETQYF. The V gene is TRBV9, the J gene TRBJ2-5, with 15 bases aligning to TRBD2. Germline CDR1 is SGDLS and CDR2 is YYNGEE. The V segment lost 3 bases and the J segment 4 bases; nucleotides outside the gene matches: 4. The CDR3 has 16 amino acids.

The rearrangement joins TRBV6-4 to TRBJ1-2; D possibly corresponds to TRBD1 (6 bases). Trimming stripped 2 bases from V and 0 bases from J, with 7 bases between. The CDR3 is made up of 14 amino acids. The germline CDR1 and CDR2 sequences are MRHNA and SNTAGT. For the CDR3, the DNA is TGTGCCAGCAGTGACGGGGGCTCTAACTATGGCTACACCTTC. It codes for CASSDGGSNYGYTF.

The CDR3 sequence: CASSLEVGRGGSPLHF. As DNA, the CDR3 is TGCGCCAGCAGCTTGGAGGTCGGTAGGGGAGGCTCACCCCTCCACTTT. This sequence joins TRBV5-1 and TRBJ1-6; a possible D gene is TRBD1 (5 bases). This CDR3 comprises 16 residues. V was trimmed by 0 bases and J by 10 bases, leaving 17 bases between them. Germline CDR1 reads SGHRS; CDR2 reads YFSETQ.

The chain joins TRBV2 to TRBJ1-1; 7 bases map to TRBD1. Germline V CDR1 and CDR2: SNHLY, FYNNEI. The CDR3 length is 17 residues. The V and J ends lost 6 bases and 1 base, in that order; junction bases with no gene match: 14. The CDR3: CASSGNHIYRGNTEAFF. CDR3 in DNA: TGTGCCAGCAGCGGAAATCACATTTACAGGGGGAACACTGAAGCTTTCTTT.

This clone has just one count. The V and J genes are TRBV7-3 and TRBJ1-1; 9 bases fit TRBD1. This CDR3 spans 14 amino acids. V trimming: 5 bases; J trimming: 7 bases; junction bases outside the gene matches: 8. CDR1 is SGHTA, CDR2 FQGTGA, per germline. This chain's CDR3 is CASSPGQGPLEAFF. The CDR3, as DNA: TGTGCCAGCAGCCCTGGACAGGGGCCCCTTGAAGCTTTCTTT.

This chain uses TRBV9 with TRBJ1-2; possibly TRBD1 for D (6 bases). The CDR3 contains 13 residues. Between the trimmed V and J ends, which lost 9 bases and 7 bases, there was a span of 19 bases. Per germline, CDR1 SGDLS and CDR2 YYNGEE. The CDR3 DNA reads TGTGCCACTCTCCCACGGGGGGGCTCTGGCTACACCTTC. It encodes CATLPRGGSGYTF.

The rearrangement uses TRBV6-5 and TRBJ1-6; D is undetermined. The CDR3 has 14 residues. Trimming took 6 bases from V and 7 from J, leaving 13 bases between them. Per the germline V gene, CDR1 is MNHEY and CDR2 is SVGAGI. The CDR3 DNA reads as TGTGCCAGCAGCCCAACCTCGCGGAATTCACCCCTCCACTTT. It is translated as CASSPTSRNSPLHF.

The V and J genes are TRBV6-5 and TRBJ2-1; possibly TRBD2 for D (6 bases). This CDR3 is 15 amino acids long. Germline V gives CDR1 MNHEY, CDR2 SVGAGI. Trimming cost V 10 bases and J 4 bases, with 20 bases left between them. CDR3: CATRLSGVGYNEQFF. The CDR3, as DNA: TGTGCCACCCGACTCTCGGGGGTGGGGTACAATGAGCAGTTCTTC.

The genes are TRBV28 and TRBJ1-2; TRBD1 aligns across 7 bases. The trim removed 6 bases at V and 1 base at J, leaving 5 bases unmatched. The CDR3 runs 14 residues. Germline lookup yields CDR1 MDHEN and CDR2 SYDVKM. In DNA form, the CDR3 reads TGTGCCAGCAGATATTACAGGGGTAACTATGGCTACACCTTC. Its protein is CASRYYRGNYGYTF.

The V gene is TRBV6-5, the J gene TRBJ2-1; maybe TRBD1 (5 bases). This CDR3 spans 11 amino acids. CDR1 is MNHEY, CDR2 SVGAGI, per germline. V dropped 6 bases and J dropped 9 bases, with 9 bases sitting between them. The CDR3 sequence is CASRRDSEQFF. Here the CDR3 DNA reads TGTGCCAGCAGACGTGACAGTGAGCAGTTCTTC.

The V gene is TRBV18, the J gene TRBJ2-4; 12 bases are shared with TRBD1. The germline CDR1 and CDR2 sequences are KGHSH and LQKENI. The CDR3 contains 15 residues. V gave up 6 bases and J gave up 8 bases; unmatched junction bases: 8. The DNA for the CDR3 is TGTGCCAGCTCCCAGTCGGGACAGGGGGCTGACATTCAGTACTTC. As protein: CASSQSGQGADIQYF.

V gene TRBV3-1 (or the pseudogene TRBV3-2) combines with J gene TRBJ2-3; 8 bases match TRBD2. The CDR3 sequence is 20 residues long. Germline CDR1 is LGHDT and CDR2 is YNNKEL (reference sequence). J lost 6 bases, V lost 3 bases, and 23 bases had no gene match. CDR3 coding DNA: TGTGCCAGCAGCCACATTATACCAGGTGCCACTAGCGGAGGGAGGGATACGCAGTATTTT. The encoded protein is CASSHIIPGATSGGRDTQYF.

This chain joins TRBV6-5 and TRBJ1-1, with D perhaps TRBD1 (6 bases). The CDR3 runs 15 residues. Trimming cost V 5 bases and J 0 bases, with 13 bases left between them. Germline V gives CDR1 MNHEY, CDR2 SVGAGI. The CDR3 here is CASSKGRDMNTEAFF. In DNA form, the CDR3 reads TGTGCCAGCAGTAAGGGTCGGGACATGAACACTGAAGCTTTCTTT.

This clone was counted once. This sequence joins TRBV19 and TRBJ2-4; TRBD2 aligns across 7 bases. J was trimmed by 3 bases and V by 10 bases; bases with no gene match: 6. The V gene's germline CDR1 is LNHDA and CDR2 SQIVND (reference sequence). This CDR3 region has 13 residues. CDR3 loop: CATKTGGKNIQYF. Here the CDR3 DNA reads TGTGCCACCAAAACGGGGGGCAAAAACATTCAGTACTTC.

Only a few counts were recorded for this clone. The V call is TRBV3-1 (or the pseudogene TRBV3-2), the J call TRBJ1-4; D ambiguous. V lost 3 bases to trimming and J lost 3 bases, with 14 bases between them. Germline lookup yields CDR1 LGHDT and CDR2 YNNKEL (reference sequence). The CDR3 extends over 16 amino acids. This chain's CDR3 is CASSHDLRRPNEKLFF. The CDR3 nucleotides read TGTGCCAGCAGCCACGACTTGAGACGACCTAATGAAAAACTGTTTTTT.

This clone turned up a few times. The rearrangement links TRBV3-1 (or the pseudogene TRBV3-2) to TRBJ1-2, with 7 bases identical to TRBD1. V shed 1 base and J 6 bases; nucleotides not matched to a gene: 11. This CDR3 is 16 amino acids long. CDR1 and CDR2 (germline): LGHDT, YNNKEL (reference sequence). In DNA form, the CDR3 reads TGTGCCAGCAGCCAAGCGGTTCGACAGGGAGCGGATGGCTACACCTTC. This translates into CASSQAVRQGADGYTF.